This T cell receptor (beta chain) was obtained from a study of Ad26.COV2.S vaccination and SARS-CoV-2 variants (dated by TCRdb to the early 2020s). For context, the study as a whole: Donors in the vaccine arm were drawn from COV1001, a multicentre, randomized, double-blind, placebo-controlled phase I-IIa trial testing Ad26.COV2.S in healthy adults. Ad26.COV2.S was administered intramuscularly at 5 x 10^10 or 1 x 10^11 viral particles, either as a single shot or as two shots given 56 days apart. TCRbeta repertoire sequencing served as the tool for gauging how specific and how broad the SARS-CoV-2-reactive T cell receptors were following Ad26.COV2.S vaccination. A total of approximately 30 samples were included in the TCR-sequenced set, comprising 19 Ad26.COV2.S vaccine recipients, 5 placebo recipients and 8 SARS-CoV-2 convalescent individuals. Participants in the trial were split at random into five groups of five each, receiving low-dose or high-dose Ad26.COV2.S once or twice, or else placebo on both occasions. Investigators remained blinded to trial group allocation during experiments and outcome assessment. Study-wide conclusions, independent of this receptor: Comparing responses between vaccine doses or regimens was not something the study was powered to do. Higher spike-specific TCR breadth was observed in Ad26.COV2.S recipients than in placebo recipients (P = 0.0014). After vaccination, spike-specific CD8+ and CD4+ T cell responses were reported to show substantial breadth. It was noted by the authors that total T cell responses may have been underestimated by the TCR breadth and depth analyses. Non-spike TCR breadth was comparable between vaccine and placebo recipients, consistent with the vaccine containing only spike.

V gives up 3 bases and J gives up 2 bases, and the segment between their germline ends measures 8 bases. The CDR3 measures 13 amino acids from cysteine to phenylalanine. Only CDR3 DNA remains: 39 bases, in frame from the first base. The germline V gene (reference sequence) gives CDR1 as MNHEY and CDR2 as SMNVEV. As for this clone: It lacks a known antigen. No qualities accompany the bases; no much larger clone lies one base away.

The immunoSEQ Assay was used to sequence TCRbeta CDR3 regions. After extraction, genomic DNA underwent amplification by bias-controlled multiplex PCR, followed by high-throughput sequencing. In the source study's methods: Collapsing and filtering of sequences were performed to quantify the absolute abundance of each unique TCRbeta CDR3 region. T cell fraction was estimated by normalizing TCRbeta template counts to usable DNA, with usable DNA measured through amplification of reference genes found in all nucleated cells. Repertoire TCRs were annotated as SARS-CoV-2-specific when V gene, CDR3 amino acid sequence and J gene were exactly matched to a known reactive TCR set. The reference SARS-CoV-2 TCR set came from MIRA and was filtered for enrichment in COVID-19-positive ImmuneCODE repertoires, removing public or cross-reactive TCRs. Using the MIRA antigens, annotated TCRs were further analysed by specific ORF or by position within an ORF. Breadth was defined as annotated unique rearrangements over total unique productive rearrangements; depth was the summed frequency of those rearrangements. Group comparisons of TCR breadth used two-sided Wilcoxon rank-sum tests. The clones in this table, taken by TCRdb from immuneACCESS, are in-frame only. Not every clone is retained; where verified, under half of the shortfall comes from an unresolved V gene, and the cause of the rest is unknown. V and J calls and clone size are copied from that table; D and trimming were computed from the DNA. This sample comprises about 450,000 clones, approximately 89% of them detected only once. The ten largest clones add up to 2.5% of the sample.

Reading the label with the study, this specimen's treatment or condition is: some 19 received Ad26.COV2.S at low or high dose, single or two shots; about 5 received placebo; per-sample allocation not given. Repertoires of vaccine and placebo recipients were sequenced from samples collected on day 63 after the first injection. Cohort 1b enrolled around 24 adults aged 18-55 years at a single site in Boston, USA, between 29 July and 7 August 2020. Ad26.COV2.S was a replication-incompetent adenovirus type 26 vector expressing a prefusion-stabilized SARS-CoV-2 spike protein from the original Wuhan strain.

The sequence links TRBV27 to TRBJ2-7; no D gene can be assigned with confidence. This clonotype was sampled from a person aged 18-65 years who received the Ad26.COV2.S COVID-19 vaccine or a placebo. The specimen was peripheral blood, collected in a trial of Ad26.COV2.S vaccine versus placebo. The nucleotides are TGTGCCAGCAGTTTGATGGGTACCTACGAGCAGTACTTC. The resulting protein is CASSLMGTYEQYF.